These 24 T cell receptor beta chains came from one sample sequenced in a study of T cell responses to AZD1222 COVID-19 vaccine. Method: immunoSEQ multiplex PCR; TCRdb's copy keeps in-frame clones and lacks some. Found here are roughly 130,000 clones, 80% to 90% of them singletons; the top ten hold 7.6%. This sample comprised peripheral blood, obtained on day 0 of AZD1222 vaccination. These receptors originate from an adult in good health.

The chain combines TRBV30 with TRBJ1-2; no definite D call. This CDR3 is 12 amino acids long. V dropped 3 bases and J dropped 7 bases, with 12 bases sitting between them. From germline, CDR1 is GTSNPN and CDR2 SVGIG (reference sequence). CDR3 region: CAWRPTEGGYTF. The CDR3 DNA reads TGTGCCTGGAGGCCGACGGAGGGTGGCTACACCTTC.

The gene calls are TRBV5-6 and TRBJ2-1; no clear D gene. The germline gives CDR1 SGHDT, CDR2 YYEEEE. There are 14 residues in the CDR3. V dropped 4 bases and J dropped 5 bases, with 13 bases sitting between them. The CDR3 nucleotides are TGTGCCAGCAGCCCCGGGCGATACGACAATGAGCAGTTCTTC. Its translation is CASSPGRYDNEQFF.

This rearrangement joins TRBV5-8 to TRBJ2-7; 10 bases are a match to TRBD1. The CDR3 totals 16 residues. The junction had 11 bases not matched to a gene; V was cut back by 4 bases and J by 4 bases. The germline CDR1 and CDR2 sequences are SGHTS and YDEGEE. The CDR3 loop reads CASSPPGQGLSYEQYF. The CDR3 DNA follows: TGTGCCAGCAGCCCACCGGGACAGGGGCTTTCTTACGAGCAGTACTTC.

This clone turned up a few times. As DNA, the CDR3 is TGCGCCAGCAGTGCGGTTCCGAATAATTCACCCCTCCACTTT. Translation gives CASSAVPNNSPLHF. The chain combines TRBV10-1 with TRBJ1-6; D is undetermined. This CDR3 is 14 amino acids long. Deletions cut 4 bases from V and 5 bases from J, with 9 bases between. Germline-derived CDR1 and CDR2 are WNHNN and SYGVQD (reference sequence).

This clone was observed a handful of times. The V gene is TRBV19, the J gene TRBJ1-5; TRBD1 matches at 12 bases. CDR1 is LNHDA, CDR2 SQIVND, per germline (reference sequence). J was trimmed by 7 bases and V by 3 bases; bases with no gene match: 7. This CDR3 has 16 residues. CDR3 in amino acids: CASSIPGQGARQPQHF. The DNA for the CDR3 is TGTGCCAGTAGTATCCCGGGACAGGGGGCAAGACAGCCCCAGCATTTT.

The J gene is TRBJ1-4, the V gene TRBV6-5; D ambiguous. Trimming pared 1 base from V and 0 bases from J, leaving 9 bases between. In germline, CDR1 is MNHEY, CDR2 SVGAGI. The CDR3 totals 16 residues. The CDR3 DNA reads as TGTGCCAGCAGTTACTTTGATACAGCAACTAATGAAAAACTGTTTTTT. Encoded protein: CASSYFDTATNEKLFF.

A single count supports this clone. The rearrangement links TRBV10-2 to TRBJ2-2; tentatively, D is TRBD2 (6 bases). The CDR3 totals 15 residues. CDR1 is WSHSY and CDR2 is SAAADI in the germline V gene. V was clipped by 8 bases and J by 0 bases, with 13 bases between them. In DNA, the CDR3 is TGCGCCAGCTTGGGGGGAGTCACGAACACCGGGGAGCTGTTTTTT. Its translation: CASLGGVTNTGELFF.

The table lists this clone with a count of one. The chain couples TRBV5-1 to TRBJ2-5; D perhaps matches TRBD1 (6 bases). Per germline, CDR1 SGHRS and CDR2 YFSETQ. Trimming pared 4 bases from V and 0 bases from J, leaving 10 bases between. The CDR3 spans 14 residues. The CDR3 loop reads CASSTGQYQETQYF. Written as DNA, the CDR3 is TGCGCCAGCAGCACAGGACAGTACCAAGAGACCCAGTACTTC.

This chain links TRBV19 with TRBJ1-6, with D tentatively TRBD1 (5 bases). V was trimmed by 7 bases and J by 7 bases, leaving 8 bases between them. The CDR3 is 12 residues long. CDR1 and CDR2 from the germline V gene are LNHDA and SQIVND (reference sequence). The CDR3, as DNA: TGTGCCAGTACGCAGGGAAATTCACCCCTCCACTTT. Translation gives CASTQGNSPLHF. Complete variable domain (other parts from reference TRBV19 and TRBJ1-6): DGGITQSPKYLFRKEGQNVTLSCEQNLNHDAMYWYRQDPGQGLRLIYYSQIVNDFQKGDIAEGYSVSREKKESFPLTVTSAQKNPTAFYLCASTQGNSPLHFGNGTRLTVT.

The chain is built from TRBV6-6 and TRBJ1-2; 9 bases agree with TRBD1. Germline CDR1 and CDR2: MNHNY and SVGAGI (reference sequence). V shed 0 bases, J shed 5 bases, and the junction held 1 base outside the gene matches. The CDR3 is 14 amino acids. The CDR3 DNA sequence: TGTGCCAGCAGTTACTCTGGACAGGGGTATGGCTACACCTTC. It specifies CASSYSGQGYGYTF.

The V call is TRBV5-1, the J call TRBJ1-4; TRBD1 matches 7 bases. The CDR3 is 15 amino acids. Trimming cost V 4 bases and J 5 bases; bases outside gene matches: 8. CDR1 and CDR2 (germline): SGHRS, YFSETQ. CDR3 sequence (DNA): TGCGCCAGCAGCACTGGGACAGCACCAAATGAAAAACTGTTTTTT. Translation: CASSTGTAPNEKLFF.

The CDR3 coding sequence is TGTGCCACCAGCAGAGATATCGCCTTTGTAGCAGACAACTATGGCTACACCTTC. It translates to CATSRDIAFVADNYGYTF. The rearrangement uses TRBV15 and TRBJ1-2; D remains ambiguous. The germline V gene has CDR1 LNHNV and CDR2 YYDKDF (reference sequence). Trimming stripped 0 bases from V and 2 bases from J, with 19 bases between. The CDR3 runs 18 residues.

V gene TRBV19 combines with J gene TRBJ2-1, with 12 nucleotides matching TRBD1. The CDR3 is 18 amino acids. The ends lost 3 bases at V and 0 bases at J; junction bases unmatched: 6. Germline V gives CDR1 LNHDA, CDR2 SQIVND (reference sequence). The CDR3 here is CASSIGTGGLSSYNEQFF. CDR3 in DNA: TGTGCCAGTAGTATTGGGACAGGGGGCCTCAGCTCCTACAATGAGCAGTTCTTC.

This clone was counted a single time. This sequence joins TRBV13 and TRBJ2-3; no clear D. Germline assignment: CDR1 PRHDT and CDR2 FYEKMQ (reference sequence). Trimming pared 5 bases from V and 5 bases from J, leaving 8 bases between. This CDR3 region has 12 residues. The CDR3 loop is CASSLPGDTQYF. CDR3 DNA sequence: TGTGCCAGCAGCCTCCCTGGAGATACGCAGTATTTT.

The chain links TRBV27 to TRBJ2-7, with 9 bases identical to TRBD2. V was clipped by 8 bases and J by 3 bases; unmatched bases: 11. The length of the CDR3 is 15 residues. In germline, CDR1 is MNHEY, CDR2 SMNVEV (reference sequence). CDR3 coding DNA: TGTGCCAGCGGCGCGGGAGGGGCATGGCACTACGAGCAGTACTTC. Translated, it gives CASGAGGAWHYEQYF.

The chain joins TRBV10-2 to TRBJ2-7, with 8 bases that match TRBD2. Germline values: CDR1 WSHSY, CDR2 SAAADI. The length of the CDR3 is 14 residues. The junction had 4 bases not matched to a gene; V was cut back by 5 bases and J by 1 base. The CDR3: CASSTGTRSYEQYF. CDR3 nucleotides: TGCGCCAGCAGTACCGGGACTAGATCCTACGAGCAGTACTTC.

The chain's CDR3 is CAWKGAGANVLTF. CDR3 DNA: TGTGCCTGGAAGGGTGCGGGGGCCAACGTCCTGACTTTC. The chain has TRBV30 and TRBJ2-6; D unclear. This CDR3 contains 13 residues. The germline CDR1 and CDR2 sequences are GTSNPN and SVGIG (reference sequence). The ends were cut back, 4 bases at V and 4 bases at J, with 8 bases in the middle.

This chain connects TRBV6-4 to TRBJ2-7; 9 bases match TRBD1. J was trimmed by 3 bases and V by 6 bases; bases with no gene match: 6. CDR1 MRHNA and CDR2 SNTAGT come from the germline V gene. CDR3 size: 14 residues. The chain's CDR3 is CASRHGTGNYEQYF. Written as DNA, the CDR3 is TGTGCCAGCAGACATGGGACAGGGAACTACGAGCAGTACTTC.

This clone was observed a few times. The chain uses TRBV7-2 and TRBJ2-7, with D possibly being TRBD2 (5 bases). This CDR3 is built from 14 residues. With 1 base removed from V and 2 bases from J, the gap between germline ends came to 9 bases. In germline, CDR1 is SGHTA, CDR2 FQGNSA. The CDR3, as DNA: TGTGCCAGCAGCTTAGGACTACAAGCCTACGAGCAGTACTTC. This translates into CASSLGLQAYEQYF.

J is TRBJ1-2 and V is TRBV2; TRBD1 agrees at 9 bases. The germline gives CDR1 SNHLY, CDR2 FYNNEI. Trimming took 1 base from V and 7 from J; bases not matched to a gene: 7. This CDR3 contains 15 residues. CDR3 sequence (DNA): TGTGCCAGCAGTGAAGAACCGGGACAGGGTCTTGGCTACACCTTC. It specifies CASSEEPGQGLGYTF.

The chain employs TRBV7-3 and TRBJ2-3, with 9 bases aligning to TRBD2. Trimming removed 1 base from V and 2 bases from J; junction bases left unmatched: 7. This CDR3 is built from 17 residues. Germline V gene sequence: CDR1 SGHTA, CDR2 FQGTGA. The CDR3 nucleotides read TGTGCCAGCAGCTTAAGGGCCAGCGGGGGGACCACAGATACGCAGTATTTT. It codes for CASSLRASGGTTDTQYF.

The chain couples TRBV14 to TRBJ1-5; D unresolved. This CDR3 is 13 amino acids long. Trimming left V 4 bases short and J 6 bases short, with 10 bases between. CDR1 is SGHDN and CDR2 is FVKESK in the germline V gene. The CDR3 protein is CASSLSGGQPQHF. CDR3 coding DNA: TGTGCCAGCAGCCTTAGCGGAGGTCAGCCCCAGCATTTT.

CDR3 loop: CASTLGTLTDTQYF. As DNA, the CDR3 is TGTGCCAGTACCCTGGGGACGCTCACAGATACGCAGTATTTT. This rearrangement joins TRBV19 to TRBJ2-3, with D possibly called TRBD1 or TRBD2 (5 bases each). V was cut by 7 bases and J by 2 bases, with 13 bases left in between. Germline CDR1 and CDR2: LNHDA and SQIVND (reference sequence). There are 14 residues in the CDR3.

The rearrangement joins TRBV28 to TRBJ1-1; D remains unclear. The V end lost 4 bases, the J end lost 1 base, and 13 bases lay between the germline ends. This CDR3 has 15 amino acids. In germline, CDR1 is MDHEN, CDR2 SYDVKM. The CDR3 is CASSSYPGRNTEAFF. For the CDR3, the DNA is TGTGCCAGCAGTTCATATCCAGGAAGGAACACTGAAGCTTTCTTT.